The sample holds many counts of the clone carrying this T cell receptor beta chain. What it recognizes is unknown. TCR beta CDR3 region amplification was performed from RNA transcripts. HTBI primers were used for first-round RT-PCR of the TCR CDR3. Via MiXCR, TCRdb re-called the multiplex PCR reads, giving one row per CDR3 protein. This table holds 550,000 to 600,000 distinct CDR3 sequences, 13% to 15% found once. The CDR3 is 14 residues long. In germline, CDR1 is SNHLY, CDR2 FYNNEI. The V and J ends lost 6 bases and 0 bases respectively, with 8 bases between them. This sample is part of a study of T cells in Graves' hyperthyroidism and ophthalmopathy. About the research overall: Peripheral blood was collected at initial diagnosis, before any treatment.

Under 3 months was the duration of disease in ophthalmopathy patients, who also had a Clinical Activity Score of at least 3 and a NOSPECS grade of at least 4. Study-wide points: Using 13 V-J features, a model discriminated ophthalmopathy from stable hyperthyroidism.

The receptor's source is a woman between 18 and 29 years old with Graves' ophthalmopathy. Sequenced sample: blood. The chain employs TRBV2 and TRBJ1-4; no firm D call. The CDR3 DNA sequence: TGTGCCAGCAGATTCATCTCAACTAATGAAAAACTGTTTTTT. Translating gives CASRFISTNEKLFF.